The T cell receptor beta chain described here comes from a study of B cell selection in AIRE deficiency. General study results and limits: TCRbeta-only data showed roughly 35% of shared healthy Treg sequences in healthy Tconv. Around a third of healthy-donor shared Treg TCRbeta sequences appeared in patient Tconv cells. Patient Tconv and Treg cells showed healthy-like TCRBV usage, CDR3 length, diversity.

The regulatory T cell sort gate was CD4+CD25hiCD127low/negative. Trimming took off 4 bases at V and 4 bases at J, with 17 bases between the two ends. CDR1 SGDLS and CDR2 YYNGEE come from the germline V gene. The CDR3 sequence is 15 residues long. The data were produced by immunoSEQ multiplex PCR, yet TCRdb's version contains in-frame clones alone and is incomplete. This sample has tens of thousands of clones, with 94% found just once. This clone was observed once. Its antigen is undetermined. The origin of this receptor is a human donor with AIRE deficiency. Source material: Tregs sorted from PBMCs. The rearrangement joins TRBV9 to TRBJ1-1, with D possibly matching TRBD1 (5 bases). CDR3 DNA: TGTGCCAGCAGCAGATCGACAGACAGTCCCACTGAAGCTTTCTTT. Amino acids: CASSRSTDSPTEAFF.